The 25 T cell receptor beta chains reported below all come from one sample, sequenced in a study of cytomegalovirus exposure and HLA in healthy donors. The PCR employed 60 Vbeta primers together with 13 Jbeta primers. TCRdb's table, derived via immunoSEQ multiplex PCR, lists solely in-frame clones and lacks some. This table holds approximately 100,000 clones. What was sequenced was PBMCs. The receptor set was obtained from a man aged 50 or older in good health and CMV-seronegative.

The rearrangement links TRBV11-1 to TRBJ2-1; 10 bases agree with TRBD2. The CDR3 is 15 residues long. Germline assignment: CDR1 SGHAT and CDR2 FQDESV (reference sequence). The V segment lost 5 bases and the J segment 5 bases; nucleotides outside the gene matches: 6. CDR3 bases: TGTGCCAGCAGCCCGAGCGGGAGGGTAAACAATGAGCAGTTCTTC. Translated, it gives CASSPSGRVNNEQFF. The full variable domain, in which reference TRBV11-1 and TRBJ2-1 provide the parts outside the CDR3, is EAEVAQSPRYKITEKSQAVAFWCDPISGHATLYWYRQILGQGPELLVQFQDESVVDDSQLPKDRFSAERLKGVDSTLKIQPAELGDSAMYLCASSPSGRVNNEQFFGPGTRLTVL.

The chain recombines TRBV5-6 with TRBJ1-3; TRBD1 matches 7 bases. The V and J ends lost 3 bases and 8 bases, in that order; junction bases with no gene match: 11. The CDR3 runs to 15 residues. The germline V gene has CDR1 SGHDT and CDR2 YYEEEE. The CDR3 loop reads CASSSSKQGMYTIYF. The CDR3, as DNA: TGTGCCAGCAGCTCGTCAAAACAGGGGATGTACACCATATATTTT.

This chain connects TRBV30 to TRBJ2-7; 13 positions agree with TRBD2. The J segment lost 3 bases and the V segment lost 8 bases, leaving 10 bases of the junction unmatched. This CDR3 is 15 amino acids long. The V gene's germline CDR1 is GTSNPN and CDR2 SVGIG (reference sequence). CDR3: CAGGPGTSGNYEQYF. Here the CDR3 DNA reads TGTGCCGGGGGCCCGGGGACTAGCGGGAACTACGAGCAGTACTTC.

This chain connects TRBV11-2 to TRBJ1-3; D unresolved. Trimming shortened V by 3 bases and J by 4 bases, and 10 bases separated the two germline ends. This CDR3 has 14 amino acids. CDR1 SGHAT and CDR2 FQNNGV come from the germline V gene. The CDR3 protein is CASSFGEQGNTIYF. CDR3 bases: TGTGCCAGCAGCTTTGGGGAGCAGGGAAACACCATATATTTT.

The chain has TRBV7-2 and TRBJ1-5; TRBD1 aligns across 10 bases. CDR3 length: 18 amino acids. The ends lost 6 bases at V and 2 bases at J; junction bases unmatched: 13. From germline, CDR1 is SGHTA and CDR2 FQGNSA. CDR3 sequence reads: CASSGGGQGYFRNQPQHF. In DNA, the CDR3 is TGTGCCAGCAGTGGGGGGGGACAGGGGTATTTTCGCAATCAGCCCCAGCATTTT. The entire variable domain, with the rest obtained from reference TRBV7-2 and TRBJ1-5, is as follows: GAGVSQSPSNKVTEKGKDVELRCDPISGHTALYWYRQSLGQGLEFLIYFQGNSAPDKSGLPSDRFSAERTGGSVSTLTIQRTQQEDSAVYLCASSGGGQGYFRNQPQHFGDGTRLSIL.

The chain uses TRBV5-1 and TRBJ2-2; TRBD2 agrees at 10 bases. The germline V gene encodes CDR1 SGHRS and CDR2 YFSETQ. V was pared by 3 bases and J by 1 base, with 6 bases of the junction left unmatched. This CDR3 is built from 17 residues. The CDR3 DNA reads TGCGCCAGCAGCTGGTCTAGCGGGGGACTGAACACCGGGGAGCTGTTTTTT. Its protein product is CASSWSSGGLNTGELFF.

The chain has TRBV15 and TRBJ2-1; D perhaps matches TRBD1 (6 bases). The ends were cut back, 4 bases at V and 4 bases at J, with 14 bases in the middle. The CDR3 runs 15 residues. The germline V gene has CDR1 LNHNV and CDR2 YYDKDF (reference sequence). The CDR3 is CATSKDLGGYNEQFF. CDR3 in DNA: TGTGCCACCAGCAAGGACCTAGGGGGTTACAATGAGCAGTTCTTC.

The chain joins TRBV7-2 to TRBJ1-3; D call uncertain. Germline CDR1 SGHTA, CDR2 FQGNSA. The V gene lost 3 bases and the J gene lost 3 bases, with 6 bases spanning the gap. This CDR3 comprises 13 residues. The CDR3, as DNA: TGTGCCAGCAGCTTTAGGAGTGGAAACACCATATATTTT. As protein: CASSFRSGNTIYF.

The rearrangement uses TRBV15 and TRBJ2-5, with D possibly being TRBD1 (5 bases). CDR1 and CDR2 from the germline V gene are LNHNV and YYDKDF (reference sequence). V was cut by 5 bases and J by 5 bases, with 15 bases left in between. This CDR3 comprises 14 residues. CDR3 sequence reads: CATSSDNPGETQYF. The CDR3 DNA reads TGTGCCACCAGCTCGGACAACCCTGGGGAGACCCAGTACTTC.

J is TRBJ2-3 and V is TRBV11-2, with a weak D call TRBD2 (6 bases). Trimming stripped 5 bases from V and 6 bases from J, with 15 bases between. The CDR3 spans 14 residues. CDR1 and CDR2 from the germline V gene are SGHAT and FQNNGV. DNA for the CDR3: TGTGCCAGCAGCCTCACGACTAGTTCGGATACGCAGTATTTT. Its protein product is CASSLTTSSDTQYF.

The V gene is TRBV5-5, the J gene TRBJ2-7, with 9 bases aligning to TRBD2. J was trimmed by 3 bases and V by 5 bases; bases with no gene match: 9. The CDR3 consists of 15 residues. Germline V gene data show CDR1 as SGHKS and CDR2 as YYEKEE (reference sequence). The CDR3 region has the DNA TGTGCCAGCAGTACGCTAGCGGGGAAGGTCTACGAGCAGTACTTC. The encoded protein is CASSTLAGKVYEQYF.

V gene TRBV6-6 combines with J gene TRBJ2-4; D not certain. CDR3 length: 12 amino acids. V shed 2 bases and J shed 7 bases, with 6 bases lying between them. Germline-derived CDR1 and CDR2 are MNHNY and SVGAGI (reference sequence). CDR3 protein: CASSYRSNIQYF. The DNA for the CDR3 is TGTGCCAGCAGTTACCGGTCTAACATTCAGTACTTC.

The V call is TRBV7-6, the J call TRBJ2-1; no clear D. V was cut by 4 bases and J by 0 bases, with 4 bases left in between. Germline V gene lookup returns CDR1 SGHVS and CDR2 FNYEAQ. The CDR3 is 13 amino acids. The CDR3 nucleotides read TGTGCCAGCAGCTCCTCCTCCTACAATGAGCAGTTCTTC. Its translation: CASSSSSYNEQFF.

This sequence joins TRBV14 and TRBJ2-1; D is perhaps TRBD2 (6 bases). V was shortened by 6 bases and J by 6 bases, with 12 bases between the two germline ends. The CDR3 contains 13 residues. Per the germline V gene, CDR1 is SGHDN and CDR2 is FVKESK. The CDR3 region is CASRRGNFNEQFF. The CDR3 nucleotides are TGTGCCAGCAGACGCGGGAATTTCAATGAGCAGTTCTTC.

The rearrangement links TRBV13 to TRBJ2-5; D call uncertain. The length of the CDR3 is 11 residues. Germline-derived CDR1 and CDR2 are PRHDT and FYEKMQ (reference sequence). V lost 3 bases to trimming and J lost 4 bases, with 3 bases between them. The CDR3 DNA follows: TGTGCCAGCAGCTTCGGAGAGACCCAGTACTTC. This sequence encodes CASSFGETQYF.

The chain employs TRBV27 and TRBJ2-7; D uncertain. The germline V and J ends were trimmed by 6 bases and 4 bases, with 7 bases remaining between them. CDR1 is MNHEY and CDR2 is SMNVEV in the germline V gene (reference sequence). The CDR3 spans 11 residues. The CDR3 sequence is CASSSGYEQYF. The CDR3 DNA sequence: TGTGCCAGCAGCTCAGGTTACGAGCAGTACTTC.

The genes are TRBV4-1 and TRBJ2-3; TRBD2 matches 10 bases. J lost 1 base, V lost 1 base, and 2 bases had no gene match. This CDR3 has 16 amino acids. Germline-derived CDR1 and CDR2 are MGHRA and YSYEKL. The CDR3 DNA follows: TGCGCCAGCAGCCAAGGAACTAGCGGGGGCACAGATACGCAGTATTTT. Its protein is CASSQGTSGGTDTQYF.

This sequence joins TRBV2 and TRBJ1-1; a possible D gene is TRBD1 (5 bases). The germline V and J ends were trimmed by 4 bases and 8 bases, with 11 bases remaining between them. The CDR3 length is 12 residues. The germline V gene encodes CDR1 SNHLY and CDR2 FYNNEI. The CDR3 is CASSAQGGEAFF. The CDR3 DNA follows: TGTGCCAGCAGTGCTCAGGGAGGGGAAGCTTTCTTT. The full variable domain, rest sourced from reference TRBV2 and TRBJ1-1, is EPEVTQTPSHQVTQMGQEVILRCVPISNHLYFYWYRQILGQKVEFLVSFYNNEISEKSEIFDDQFSVERPDGSNFTLKIRSTKLEDSAMYFCASSAQGGEAFFGQGTRLTVV.

V is TRBV6-1 and J is TRBJ2-7; the D gene is possibly TRBD1 (6 bases). Trimming removed 5 bases at V and 2 bases at J, with 10 bases between. CDR1 is MNHNS, CDR2 SASEGT, per germline. This CDR3 spans 13 amino acids. The CDR3 DNA is TGTGCCAGCAGTCGGGACAACGCCTACGAGCAGTACTTC. It codes for CASSRDNAYEQYF.

The rearrangement links TRBV2 to TRBJ2-6, with D perhaps TRBD1 (6 bases). Germline loops: CDR1 SNHLY, CDR2 FYNNEI. V dropped 8 bases and J dropped 0 bases, with 11 bases sitting between them. The CDR3 is 15 residues long. CDR3 amino acids: CASYGQSSGANVLTF. The CDR3 DNA sequence: TGTGCCAGCTACGGACAGAGCTCTGGGGCCAACGTCCTGACTTTC.

V usage is TRBV7-2 and J usage is TRBJ2-3; D call uncertain. V lost 2 bases, J lost 2 bases, and 14 bases lay in between. The germline CDR1 and CDR2 sequences are SGHTA and FQGNSA. The CDR3 totals 16 residues. This chain's CDR3 is CASSLSEPRLTDTQYF. The CDR3 nucleotides read TGTGCCAGCAGCTTAAGTGAACCAAGACTCACAGATACGCAGTATTTT. Based on the CDR3 plus reference TRBV7-2 and TRBJ2-3, the full variable domain is GAGVSQSPSNKVTEKGKDVELRCDPISGHTALYWYRQSLGQGLEFLIYFQGNSAPDKSGLPSDRFSAERTGGSVSTLTIQRTQQEDSAVYLCASSLSEPRLTDTQYFGPGTRLTVL.

The chain employs TRBV5-1 and TRBJ1-2; 8 positions agree with TRBD1. The CDR3 has 15 residues. The germline V gene encodes CDR1 SGHRS and CDR2 YFSETQ. V gave up 4 bases and J gave up 2 bases; unmatched junction bases: 7. CDR3 coding DNA: TGCGCCAGCAGCCAAACAGGGGGACTAAACTATGGCTACACCTTC. Protein sequence: CASSQTGGLNYGYTF.

This chain connects TRBV6-5 to TRBJ2-1, with D tentatively TRBD2 (5 bases). The CDR3 totals 15 residues. V lost 2 bases and J lost 6, with 14 bases in between. Per the germline V gene, CDR1 is MNHEY and CDR2 is SVGAGI. CDR3 region: CASSYVSASPNEQFF. The CDR3 nucleotides read TGTGCCAGCAGTTACGTGTCGGCTAGCCCCAATGAGCAGTTCTTC.

The chain recombines TRBV7-2 with TRBJ1-1, with 7 bases matching TRBD1. Germline assignment: CDR1 SGHTA and CDR2 FQGNSA. V was clipped by 6 bases and J by 3 bases; unmatched bases: 4. The CDR3 extends over 13 amino acids. The DNA for the CDR3 is TGTGCCAGCAGAGTTACAGGGGACACTGAAGCTTTCTTT. Translating it yields CASRVTGDTEAFF. The whole variable domain, filled in from reference TRBV7-2 and TRBJ1-1, reads GAGVSQSPSNKVTEKGKDVELRCDPISGHTALYWYRQSLGQGLEFLIYFQGNSAPDKSGLPSDRFSAERTGGSVSTLTIQRTQQEDSAVYLCASRVTGDTEAFFGQGTRLTVV.

This chain connects TRBV19 to TRBJ2-7, with TRBD1 matching 8 bases. The CDR3 totals 14 residues. Germline CDR1 and CDR2: LNHDA and SQIVND (reference sequence). Losses at the gene ends were 6 bases for V and 2 bases for J; bases not matched to a gene: 6. The CDR3 is CASSGTGGTYEQYF. As DNA, the CDR3 is TGTGCCAGTAGCGGGACAGGCGGTACCTACGAGCAGTACTTC.